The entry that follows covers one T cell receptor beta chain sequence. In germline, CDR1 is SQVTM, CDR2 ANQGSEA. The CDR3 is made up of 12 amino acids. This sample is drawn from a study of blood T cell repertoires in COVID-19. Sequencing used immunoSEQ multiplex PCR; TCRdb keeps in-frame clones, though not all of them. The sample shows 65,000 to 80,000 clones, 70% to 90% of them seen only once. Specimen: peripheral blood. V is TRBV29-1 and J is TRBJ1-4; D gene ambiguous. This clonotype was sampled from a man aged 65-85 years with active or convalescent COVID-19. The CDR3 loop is CSGGQVNEKLFF. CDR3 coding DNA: TGCAGTGGAGGGCAGGTTAATGAAAAACTGTTTTTT.